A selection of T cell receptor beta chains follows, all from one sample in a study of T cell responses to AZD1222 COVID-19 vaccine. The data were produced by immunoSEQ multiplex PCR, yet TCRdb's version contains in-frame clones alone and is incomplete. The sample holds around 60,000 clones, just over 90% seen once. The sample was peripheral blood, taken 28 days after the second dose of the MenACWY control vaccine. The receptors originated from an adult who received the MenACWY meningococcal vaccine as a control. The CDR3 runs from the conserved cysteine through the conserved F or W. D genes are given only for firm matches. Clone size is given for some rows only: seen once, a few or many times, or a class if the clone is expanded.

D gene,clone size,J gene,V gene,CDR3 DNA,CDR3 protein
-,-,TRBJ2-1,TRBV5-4,TGTGCCAGCAGCTTGGAGGGCGGTCGTTCCTACAATGAGCAGTTCTTC,CASSLEGGRSYNEQFF
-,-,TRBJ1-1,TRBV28,TGTGCCAGCAGAACCGGGACGGTGAACACTGAAGCTTTCTTT,CASRTGTVNTEAFF
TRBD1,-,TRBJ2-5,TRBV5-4,TGTGCCAGCAGCTCCGACAGGGGGCGCAGGGAGACCCAGTACTTC,CASSSDRGRRETQYF
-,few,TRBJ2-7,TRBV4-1,TGCGCCAGCAGCCAAGAATGGGGCGAGCAGTACTTC,CASSQEWGEQYF
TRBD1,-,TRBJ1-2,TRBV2,TGTGCCAGCAGCCGGGACAGGGAGTATGGCTACACCTTC,CASSRDREYGYTF
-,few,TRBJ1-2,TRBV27,TGTGCCAGCATGGGGGGAGACGGTAACTATGGCTACACCTTC,CASMGGDGNYGYTF
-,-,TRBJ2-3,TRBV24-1,TGTGCCGGGCCGAGGGCAGGGCCGATAGATACGCAGTATTTT,CAGPRAGPIDTQYF
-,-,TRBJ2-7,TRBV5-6,TGTGCCAGCAGCATAACCGGGACGCAGGGCTTTGAGCAGTACTTC,CASSITGTQGFEQYF
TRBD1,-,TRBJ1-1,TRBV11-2,TGTGCCAGCAGCATCGGACAGGGTCTGGCTGAAGCTTTCTTT,CASSIGQGLAEAFF
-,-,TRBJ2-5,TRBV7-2,TGTGCCAGCAGCTGGTCCGGGTTAGAGCAAGAGACCCAGTACTTC,CASSWSGLEQETQYF
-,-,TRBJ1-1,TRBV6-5,TGTGCCAGCAGCCTCATGGGGTCCACTGAAGCTTTCTTT,CASSLMGSTEAFF
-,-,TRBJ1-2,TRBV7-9,TGTGCCAGCAGCTCCAGGGTCTCTCAGTATGGCTACACCTTC,CASSSRVSQYGYTF
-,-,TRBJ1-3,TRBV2,TGTGCCAGCGTGGTAAACATGCGGAACACCATATATTTT,CASVVNMRNTIYF
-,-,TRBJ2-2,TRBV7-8,TGTGCCAGCAGCCCGACTTTCCCCGGGGAGCTGTTTTTT,CASSPTFPGELFF
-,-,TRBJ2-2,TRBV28,TGTGCCAGCAGGGAAGGGGGCACCGGGGAGCTGTTTTTT,CASREGGTGELFF
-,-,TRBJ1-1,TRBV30,TGTGCCTGGCAGGTGAACACTGAAGCTTTCTTT,CAWQVNTEAFF
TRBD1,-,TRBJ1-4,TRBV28,TGTGCCAGCATCTCCGGACAGGGGACGCGAGAACTGTTTTTT,CASISGQGTRELFF
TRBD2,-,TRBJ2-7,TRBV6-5,TGTGCCAGCGGACTAGCGGGGTTCTACGAGCAGTACTTC,CASGLAGFYEQYF
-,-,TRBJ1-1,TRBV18,TGTGCCAGCTCACTCCAGGGAGGGAACACTGAAGCTTTCTTT,CASSLQGGNTEAFF